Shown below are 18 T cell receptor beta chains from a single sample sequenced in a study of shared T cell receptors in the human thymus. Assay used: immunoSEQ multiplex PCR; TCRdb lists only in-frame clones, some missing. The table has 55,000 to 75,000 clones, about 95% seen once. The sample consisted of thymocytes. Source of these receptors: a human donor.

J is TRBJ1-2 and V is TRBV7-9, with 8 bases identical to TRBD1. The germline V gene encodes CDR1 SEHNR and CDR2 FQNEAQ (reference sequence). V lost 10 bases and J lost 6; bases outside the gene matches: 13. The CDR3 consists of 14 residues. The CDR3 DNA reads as TGTGCCACCTCGATCGGGACAGGCCAAGATGGCTACACCTTC. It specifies CATSIGTGQDGYTF.

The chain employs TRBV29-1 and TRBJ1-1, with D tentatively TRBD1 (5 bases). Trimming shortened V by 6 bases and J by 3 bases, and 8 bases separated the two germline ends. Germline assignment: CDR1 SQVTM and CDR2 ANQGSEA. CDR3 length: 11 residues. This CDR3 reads CSVDSYTEAFF. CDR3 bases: TGCAGCGTAGACAGCTACACTGAAGCTTTCTTT.

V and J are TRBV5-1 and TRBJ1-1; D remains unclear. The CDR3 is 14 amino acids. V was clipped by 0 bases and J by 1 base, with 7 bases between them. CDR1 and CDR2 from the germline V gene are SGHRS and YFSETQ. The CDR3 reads CASSLAKGNTEAFF. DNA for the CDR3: TGCGCCAGCAGCTTGGCCAAAGGGAACACTGAAGCTTTCTTT.

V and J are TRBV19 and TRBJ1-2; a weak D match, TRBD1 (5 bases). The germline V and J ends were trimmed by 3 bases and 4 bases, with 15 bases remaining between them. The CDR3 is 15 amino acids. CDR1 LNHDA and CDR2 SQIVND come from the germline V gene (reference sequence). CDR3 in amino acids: CASSIRVENFYGYTF. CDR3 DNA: TGTGCCAGTAGTATCAGGGTCGAAAACTTCTATGGCTACACCTTC. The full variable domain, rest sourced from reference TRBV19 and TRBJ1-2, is DGGITQSPKYLFRKEGQNVTLSCEQNLNHDAMYWYRQDPGQGLRLIYYSQIVNDFQKGDIAEGYSVSREKKESFPLTVTSAQKNPTAFYLCASSIRVENFYGYTFGSGTRLTVV.

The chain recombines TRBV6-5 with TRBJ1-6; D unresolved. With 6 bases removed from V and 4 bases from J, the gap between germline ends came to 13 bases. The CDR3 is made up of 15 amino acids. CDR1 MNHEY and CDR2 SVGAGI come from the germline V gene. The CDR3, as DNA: TGTGCCAGCAGCCACGAACCCAATTATAATTCACCCCTCCACTTT. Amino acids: CASSHEPNYNSPLHF.

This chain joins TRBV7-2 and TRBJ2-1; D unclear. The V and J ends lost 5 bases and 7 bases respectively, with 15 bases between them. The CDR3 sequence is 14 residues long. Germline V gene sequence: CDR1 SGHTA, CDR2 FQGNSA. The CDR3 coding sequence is TGTGCCAGCAGCCCCAAAAACCCAGTTAATGAGCAGTTCTTC. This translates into CASSPKNPVNEQFF.

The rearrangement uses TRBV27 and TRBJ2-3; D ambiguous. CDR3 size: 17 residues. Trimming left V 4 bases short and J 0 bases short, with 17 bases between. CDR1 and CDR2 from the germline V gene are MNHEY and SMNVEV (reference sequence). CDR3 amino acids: CASSSAGDCTSTDTQYF. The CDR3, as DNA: TGTGCCAGCAGTTCCGCCGGCGACTGCACTAGCACAGATACGCAGTATTTT.

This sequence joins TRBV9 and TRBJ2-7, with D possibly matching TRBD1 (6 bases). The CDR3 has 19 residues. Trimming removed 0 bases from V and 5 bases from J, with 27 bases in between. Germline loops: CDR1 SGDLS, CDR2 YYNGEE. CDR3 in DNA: TGTGCCAGCAGCGTAGAGGTGAGGAGCAGGGGCCTCCCCGGGGACGAGCAGTACTTC. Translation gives CASSVEVRSRGLPGDEQYF.

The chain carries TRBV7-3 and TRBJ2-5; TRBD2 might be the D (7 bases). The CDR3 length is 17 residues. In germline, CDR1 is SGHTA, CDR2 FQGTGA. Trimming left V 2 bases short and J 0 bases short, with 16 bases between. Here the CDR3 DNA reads TGTGCCAGCAGCTTAGATGGGGGGGCAGAACACCAAGAGACCCAGTACTTC. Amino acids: CASSLDGGAEHQETQYF.

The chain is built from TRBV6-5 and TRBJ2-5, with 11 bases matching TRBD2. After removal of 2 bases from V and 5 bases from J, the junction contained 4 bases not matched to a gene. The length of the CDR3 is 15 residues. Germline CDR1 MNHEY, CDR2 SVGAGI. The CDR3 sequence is CASSYASGGSETQYF. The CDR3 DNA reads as TGTGCCAGCAGTTACGCTAGCGGGGGGTCGGAGACCCAGTACTTC.

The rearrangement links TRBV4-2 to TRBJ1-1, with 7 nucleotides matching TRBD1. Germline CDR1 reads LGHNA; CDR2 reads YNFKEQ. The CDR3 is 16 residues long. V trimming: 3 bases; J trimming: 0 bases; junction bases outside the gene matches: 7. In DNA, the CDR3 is TGTGCCAGCAGCCACAGGGGAGGGGGCCTGAACACTGAAGCTTTCTTT. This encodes CASSHRGGGLNTEAFF.

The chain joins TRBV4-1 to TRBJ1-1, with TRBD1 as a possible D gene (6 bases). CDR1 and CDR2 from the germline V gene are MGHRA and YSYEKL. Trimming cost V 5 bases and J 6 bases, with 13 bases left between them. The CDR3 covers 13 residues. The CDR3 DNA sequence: TGCGCCAGCAGCAAGTCCAGGGGCGCTGAAGCTTTCTTT. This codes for CASSKSRGAEAFF.

CDR3 DNA sequence: TGTGCCAGCAGCCAAGTGGGGGGTGAGGGGGATAGCAATCAGCCCCAGCATTTT. It translates to CASSQVGGEGDSNQPQHF. V gene TRBV4-2 combines with J gene TRBJ1-5; TRBD1 is a possible D gene (6 bases). The V gene lost 1 base and the J gene lost 0 bases, with 16 bases spanning the gap. This CDR3 spans 18 amino acids. Germline V gene lookup returns CDR1 LGHNA and CDR2 YNFKEQ.

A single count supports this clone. The CDR3 DNA reads as TGTGCCAGCAGCGCCACGGGACAGAGGTCTGACGAGCAGTACTTC. Its protein is CASSATGQRSDEQYF. The chain carries TRBV9 and TRBJ2-7; the match to TRBD1 covers 7 bases. The germline V gene has CDR1 SGDLS and CDR2 YYNGEE. The CDR3 is 15 amino acids. V shed 3 bases, J shed 5 bases, and the junction held 11 bases outside the gene matches.

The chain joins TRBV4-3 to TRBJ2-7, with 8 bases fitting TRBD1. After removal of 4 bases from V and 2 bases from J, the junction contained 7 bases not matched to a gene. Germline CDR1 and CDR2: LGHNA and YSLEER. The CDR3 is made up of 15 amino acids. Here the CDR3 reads CASSPWTGKTYEQYF. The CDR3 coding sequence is TGCGCCAGCAGCCCATGGACAGGGAAGACCTACGAGCAGTACTTC.

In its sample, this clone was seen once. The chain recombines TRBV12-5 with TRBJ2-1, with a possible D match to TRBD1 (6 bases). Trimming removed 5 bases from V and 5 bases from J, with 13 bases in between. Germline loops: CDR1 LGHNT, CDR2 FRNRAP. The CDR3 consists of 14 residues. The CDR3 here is CASGPAGQNNEQFF. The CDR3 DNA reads TGTGCTAGTGGTCCGGCCGGACAGAACAATGAGCAGTTCTTC. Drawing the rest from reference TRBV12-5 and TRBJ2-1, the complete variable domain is DARVTQTPRHKVTEMGQEVTMRCQPILGHNTVFWYRQTMMQGLELLAYFRNRAPLDDSGMPKDRFSAEMPDATLATLKIQPSEPRDSAVYFCASGPAGQNNEQFFGPGTRLTVL.

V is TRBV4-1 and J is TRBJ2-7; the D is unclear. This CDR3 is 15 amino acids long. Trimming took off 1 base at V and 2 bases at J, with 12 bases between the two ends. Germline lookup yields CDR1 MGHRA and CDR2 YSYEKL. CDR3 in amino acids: CASSQGPLGTYEQYF. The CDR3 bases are TGCGCCAGCAGCCAAGGGCCTCTAGGGACCTACGAGCAGTACTTC.

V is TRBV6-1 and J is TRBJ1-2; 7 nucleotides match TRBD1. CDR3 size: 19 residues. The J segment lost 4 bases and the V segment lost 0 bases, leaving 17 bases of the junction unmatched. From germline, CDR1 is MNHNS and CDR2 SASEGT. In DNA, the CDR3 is TGTGCCAGCAGTGAAGCGATCCTCTTGAAGCACAGGGGTCTCTATGGCTACACCTTC. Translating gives CASSEAILLKHRGLYGYTF.